This T cell receptor (beta chain) was sequenced during a study of T-cell memory formation after mild COVID-19. Study-wide context: TCR clusters showed largely donor specificity.

This clonotype occurred a few times. Antigen specificity is unknown. Study-level findings and limits: The authors left the SARS-CoV-2 specificity of second-wave clones peaking on day 37 unconfirmed. Those CD4+ clones that contracted were mainly in CM and EM (CD8+ ones in EMRA).

TCRdb re-analysed the 5' RACE reads in MiXCR, keeping a single row per CDR3 protein. The data contain about 560,000 distinct CDR3 sequences, approximately 21% of them singletons. Trimming took off 4 bases at V and 3 bases at J, with 5 bases between the two ends. Germline V lookup: CDR1 SQVTM, CDR2 ANQGSEA. The CDR3 sequence is 11 residues long. This TCR came from an adult woman who had mild COVID-19 (a few samples of this study predate the infection). Cell type and time point are not known. This chain links TRBV29-1 with TRBJ2-3, with D hard to call. Sequencing was performed on PBMCs or a T cell subset sorted from them (not recorded which). The CDR3 sequence is CSVGGTDTQYF. CDR3 DNA: TGCAGCGTTGGGGGAACAGATACGCAGTATTTT.